The 21 T cell receptor beta chains given below trace back to one sample, sequenced in a study of chemoradiotherapy in HPV16-positive cancers. Sequencing was performed with immunoSEQ multiplex PCR; in TCRdb, only in-frame clones are kept and a portion is missing. In the table there are tens of thousands of clones, about 92% of which are singletons. The specimen comprised blood, sampled from a patient who underwent chemoradiotherapy. The receptors were sampled from a human donor with HPV-associated anogenital cancer.

The chain has TRBV19 and TRBJ1-3; D is undetermined. The V gene lost 11 bases and the J gene lost 0 bases, with 17 bases spanning the gap. From germline, CDR1 is LNHDA and CDR2 SQIVND (reference sequence). CDR3 size: 15 residues. The CDR3 region is CAASSGVHSGNTIYF. The CDR3 region has the DNA TGTGCCGCAAGCTCGGGTGTCCACTCTGGAAACACCATATATTTT.

The CDR3 DNA is TGTGCCAGCAGCCCCGGGACAGGGGAATTCTATGGCTACACCTTC. It translates to CASSPGTGEFYGYTF. The chain carries TRBV11-2 and TRBJ1-2; TRBD1 agrees at 10 bases. The trim removed 5 bases at V and 4 bases at J, leaving 7 bases unmatched. Germline assignment: CDR1 SGHAT and CDR2 FQNNGV. There are 15 residues in the CDR3.

CDR3 residues: CASSLVLQYQETQYF. In nucleotides, the CDR3 is TGCGCCAGCAGCTTGGTTTTACAGTACCAAGAGACCCAGTACTTC. The chain links TRBV5-1 to TRBJ2-5; no clear D. This CDR3 is 15 amino acids long. CDR1 and CDR2 from the germline V gene are SGHRS and YFSETQ. Trimming removed 0 bases from V and 0 bases from J, with 9 bases in between.

The J gene is TRBJ1-6, the V gene TRBV27; D possibly corresponds to TRBD1 (5 bases). Germline V CDR1 and CDR2: MNHEY, SMNVEV (reference sequence). The CDR3 is 15 amino acids. V lost 7 bases and J 8 bases, leaving 18 bases between the germline ends. The CDR3 sequence is CASIGLGGADSPLHF. In DNA form, the CDR3 reads TGTGCCAGCATCGGCTTGGGAGGGGCGGATTCACCCCTCCACTTT.

This clone showed up just once. This chain uses TRBV7-2 with TRBJ2-5; 7 bases match TRBD1. The germline CDR1 and CDR2 sequences are SGHTA and FQGNSA. This CDR3 has 14 amino acids. The V gene end was trimmed by 6 bases and the J gene end by 5 bases; junction bases not matched to a gene: 9. The chain's CDR3 is CASRAGTDAETQYF. Written as DNA, the CDR3 is TGTGCCAGCAGAGCCGGGACAGACGCCGAGACCCAGTACTTC. Using reference TRBV7-2 and TRBJ2-5 for the parts outside the CDR3, the full variable domain is GAGVSQSPSNKVTEKGKDVELRCDPISGHTALYWYRQSLGQGLEFLIYFQGNSAPDKSGLPSDRFSAERTGGSVSTLTIQRTQQEDSAVYLCASRAGTDAETQYFGPGTRLLVL.

The genes are TRBV6-1 and TRBJ2-6; a weak D match, TRBD2 (6 bases). Trimming removed 6 bases from V and 4 bases from J, with 10 bases in between. This CDR3 is built from 14 residues. Germline V gene data show CDR1 as MNHNS and CDR2 as SASEGT. The CDR3 loop is CASSPGVGANVLTF. The DNA for the CDR3 is TGTGCCAGCAGCCCGGGGGTCGGGGCCAACGTCCTGACTTTC.

The CDR3 DNA reads as TGCGCCAGCAGCTTGGAAGGGGATAGCAATCAGCCCCAGCATTTT. Residues: CASSLEGDSNQPQHF. The chain is built from TRBV5-1 and TRBJ1-5, with a tentative D call TRBD1 (5 bases). The CDR3 covers 15 residues. With 0 bases removed from V and 0 bases from J, the gap between germline ends came to 7 bases. CDR1 SGHRS and CDR2 YFSETQ come from the germline V gene.

The J gene is TRBJ2-5, the V gene TRBV5-4, with a possible D match to TRBD1 (6 bases). The CDR3 is made up of 15 amino acids. The germline V gene has CDR1 SGHNT and CDR2 YYREEE (reference sequence). The V and J ends lost 0 bases and 5 bases respectively, with 14 bases between them. The CDR3: CASSLGLAGAETQYF. The CDR3 DNA reads TGTGCCAGCAGCTTGGGGCTAGCAGGGGCGGAGACCCAGTACTTC.

The chain carries TRBV11-3 and TRBJ2-3; possibly TRBD1 or TRBD2 for D (5 bases each). The CDR3 contains 12 residues. The germline V gene encodes CDR1 SGHNT and CDR2 YENEEA. Between the trimmed V and J ends, which lost 6 bases and 4 bases, there was a span of 8 bases. The CDR3 nucleotides read TGTGCCAGCAGTTGGGGGTCAGATACGCAGTATTTT. It translates to CASSWGSDTQYF.

The chain combines TRBV15 with TRBJ2-3; D gene unclear. This CDR3 contains 12 residues. V lost 1 base to trimming and J lost 5 bases, with 4 bases between them. Germline V CDR1 and CDR2: LNHNV, YYDKDF (reference sequence). The CDR3 loop reads CATSRARDTQYF. DNA of the CDR3: TGTGCCACCAGCAGAGCCCGAGATACGCAGTATTTT.

The rearrangement uses TRBV7-2 and TRBJ1-5; D is uncertain. The V end lost 0 bases, the J end lost 2 bases, and 14 bases lay between the germline ends. Looked up from germline, CDR1 is SGHTA and CDR2 is FQGNSA. This CDR3 region has 17 residues. This CDR3 is CASSLARTPFGNQPQHF. The CDR3 DNA sequence: TGTGCCAGCAGCTTAGCCAGGACCCCTTTTGGCAATCAGCCCCAGCATTTT. Complete variable domain (other parts from reference TRBV7-2 and TRBJ1-5): GAGVSQSPSNKVTEKGKDVELRCDPISGHTALYWYRQSLGQGLEFLIYFQGNSAPDKSGLPSDRFSAERTGGSVSTLTIQRTQQEDSAVYLCASSLARTPFGNQPQHFGDGTRLSIL.

Worth noting for this clone: Distinct nucleotide sequences in the sample also encode this CDR3. V usage is TRBV30 and J usage is TRBJ1-5, with 9 bases that match TRBD1. Germline-derived CDR1 and CDR2 are GTSNPN and SVGIG (reference sequence). The CDR3 sequence is 13 residues long. V lost 5 bases and J lost 5; bases outside the gene matches: 4. The CDR3 DNA sequence: TGTGCCTGGGGAGGACAGGGGTATCAGCCCCAGCATTTT. Amino acids: CAWGGQGYQPQHF.

The chain is built from TRBV7-9 and TRBJ2-3; 8 nucleotides match TRBD1. Germline CDR1 is SEHNR and CDR2 is FQNEAQ (reference sequence). The CDR3 contains 15 residues. V lost 5 bases to trimming and J lost 0 bases; unmatched junction nucleotides: 4. The CDR3 region is CASSLGQGSTDTQYF. Here the CDR3 DNA reads TGTGCCAGCAGCCTCGGACAGGGAAGCACAGATACGCAGTATTTT.

The chain has TRBV14 and TRBJ1-2, with D hard to call. The CDR3 covers 16 residues. Germline-derived CDR1 and CDR2 are SGHDN and FVKESK. V was clipped by 1 base and J by 0 bases, with 12 bases between them. The CDR3 loop is CASSQVSGISNYGYTF. The CDR3 bases are TGTGCCAGCAGCCAAGTAAGCGGTATATCTAACTATGGCTACACCTTC.

The chain has TRBV7-2 and TRBJ2-7, with TRBD2 as a possible D gene (5 bases). The germline gives CDR1 SGHTA, CDR2 FQGNSA. There are 13 residues in the CDR3. The ends were cut back, 5 bases at V and 3 bases at J, with 11 bases in the middle. DNA for the CDR3: TGTGCCAGCAGCCCCGTAGGGAGCTACGAGCAGTACTTC. Translation: CASSPVGSYEQYF.

The chain recombines TRBV5-4 with TRBJ2-1; 10 bases line up with TRBD2. With V trimmed by 1 base and J by 8 bases, 6 bases remained unmatched. Germline V gene lookup returns CDR1 SGHNT and CDR2 YYREEE (reference sequence). This CDR3 has 15 amino acids. CDR3 region: CASSLLAGAIDEQFF. The CDR3 coding sequence is TGTGCCAGCAGCTTGCTAGCGGGGGCTATCGATGAGCAGTTCTTC.

The chain uses TRBV11-2 and TRBJ2-1, with D unclear. V lost 0 bases and J 2 bases, leaving 5 bases between the germline ends. The germline V gene encodes CDR1 SGHAT and CDR2 FQNNGV. The CDR3 extends over 14 amino acids. The CDR3 here is CASSLERTYNEQFF. The CDR3 DNA follows: TGTGCCAGCAGCTTAGAAAGGACCTACAATGAGCAGTTCTTC.

The chain uses TRBV5-1 and TRBJ1-4; TRBD1 agrees at 10 bases. The CDR3 is made up of 14 amino acids. Germline V CDR1 and CDR2: SGHRS, YFSETQ. After removal of 3 bases from V and 7 bases from J, the junction contained 3 bases not matched to a gene. CDR3 sequence (DNA): TGCGCCAGCAGCTGGGGACAGGGGATTGAAAAACTGTTTTTT. It yields the protein CASSWGQGIEKLFF.

The chain is built from TRBV2 and TRBJ2-5; unclear D gene. The V end was cut by 6 bases, the J end by 1 base, with 9 bases between. Germline V lookup: CDR1 SNHLY, CDR2 FYNNEI. The CDR3 covers 13 residues. CDR3 amino acids: CASSRGSQETQYF. The CDR3 DNA sequence: TGTGCCAGCAGCAGAGGCAGCCAAGAGACCCAGTACTTC.

A single count supports this clone. The rearrangement links TRBV2 to TRBJ1-2; D call uncertain. The V and J ends lost 2 bases and 4 bases respectively, with 14 bases between them. The CDR3 contains 15 residues. Per the germline V gene, CDR1 is SNHLY and CDR2 is FYNNEI. DNA for the CDR3: TGTGCCAGCAGTGAACTCGCGGCCGACCGCTATGGCTACACCTTC. It encodes CASSELAADRYGYTF.

The J gene is TRBJ2-3, the V gene TRBV6-5; D assignment may be TRBD1 or TRBD2 (7 bases each). Trimming took off 4 bases at V and 2 bases at J, with 16 bases between the two ends. The length of the CDR3 is 16 residues. In germline, CDR1 is MNHEY, CDR2 SVGAGI. CDR3 in DNA: TGTGCCAGCAGTTCTCCAGGGGGGGCGGCCACAGATACGCAGTATTTT. Translation gives CASSSPGGAATDTQYF.